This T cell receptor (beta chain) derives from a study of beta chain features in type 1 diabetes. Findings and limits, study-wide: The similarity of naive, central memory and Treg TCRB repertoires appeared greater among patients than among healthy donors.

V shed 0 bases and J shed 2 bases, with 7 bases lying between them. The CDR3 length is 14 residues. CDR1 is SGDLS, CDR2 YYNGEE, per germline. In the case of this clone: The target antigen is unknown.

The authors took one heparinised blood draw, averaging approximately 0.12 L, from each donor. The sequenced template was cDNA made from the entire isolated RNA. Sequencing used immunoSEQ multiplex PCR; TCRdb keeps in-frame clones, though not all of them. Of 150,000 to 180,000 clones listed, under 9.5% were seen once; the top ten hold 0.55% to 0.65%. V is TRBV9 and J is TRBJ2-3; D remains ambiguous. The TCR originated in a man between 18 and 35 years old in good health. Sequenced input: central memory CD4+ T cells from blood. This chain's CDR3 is CASSVGSITDTQYF. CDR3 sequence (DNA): TGTGCCAGCAGCGTAGGGAGTATCACAGATACGCAGTATTTT.